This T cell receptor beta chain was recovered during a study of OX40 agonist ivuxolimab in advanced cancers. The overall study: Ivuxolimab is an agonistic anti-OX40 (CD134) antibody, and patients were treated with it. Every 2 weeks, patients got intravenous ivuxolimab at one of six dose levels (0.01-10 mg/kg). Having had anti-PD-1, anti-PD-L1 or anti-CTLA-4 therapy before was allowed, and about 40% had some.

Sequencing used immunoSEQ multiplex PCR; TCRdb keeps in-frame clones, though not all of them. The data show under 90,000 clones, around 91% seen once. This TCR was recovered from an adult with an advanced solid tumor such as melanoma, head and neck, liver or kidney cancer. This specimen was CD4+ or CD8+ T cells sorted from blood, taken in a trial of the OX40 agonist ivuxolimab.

The CDR3 region has the DNA TGTGCCAGTAGTCTACAGGGGCTTGATACTGAAGCTTTCTTT. Its protein product is CASSLQGLDTEAFF. V is TRBV19 and J is TRBJ1-1; 7 bases match TRBD1. The germline V gene has CDR1 LNHDA and CDR2 SQIVND (reference sequence). There are 14 residues in the CDR3. The ends lost 5 bases at V and 5 bases at J; junction bases unmatched: 8.